These T cell receptor beta chains were read from a single sample in a study of T cells in Graves' hyperthyroidism and ophthalmopathy. Each CDR3 protein gets one entry after TCRdb re-called the multiplex PCR reads with MiXCR. This sample has about 640,000 distinct CDR3 sequences, with approximately 14% found just once. Sequencing was done on a sample of blood. The receptors derive from a woman between 45 and 65 years old with Graves' ophthalmopathy. CDR3s include the opening cysteine and the closing phenylalanine or tryptophan. Fields, in order: clone size, V gene, D gene, J gene, CDR3 protein, CDR3 DNA. D genes are given only for firm matches. Size is stated for part of the rows, as once, few or many counts, or as a class when the clone is expanded.

clone_size: many
v_call: TRBV5-1
d_call: -
j_call: TRBJ2-2
cdr3_aa: CASRGKDDGELFF
cdr3_nt: TGCGCCAGCAGAGGGAAAGACGACGGGGAGCTGTTTTTT

clone_size: few
v_call: TRBV7-2
d_call: TRBD1
j_call: TRBJ2-7
cdr3_aa: CASSSGTGATYEQYF
cdr3_nt: TGTGCCAGCAGTTCCGGGACAGGGGCAACCTACGAGCAGTACTTC

clone_size: many
v_call: TRBV20-1
d_call: -
j_call: TRBJ2-3
cdr3_aa: CSARAGVADTQYF
cdr3_nt: TGCAGTGCTAGAGCGGGAGTTGCAGATACGCAGTATTTT

clone_size: many
v_call: TRBV28
d_call: -
j_call: TRBJ1-5
cdr3_aa: CASSFGGQPQHF
cdr3_nt: TGTGCCAGCAGCTTTGGAGGGCAGCCCCAGCATTTT

clone_size: -
v_call: TRBV25-1
d_call: -
j_call: TRBJ1-5
cdr3_aa: CASSEGGTYNQPQHF
cdr3_nt: TGTGCCAGCAGTGAAGGGGGGACATATAATCAGCCCCAGCATTTT

clone_size: -
v_call: TRBV5-4
d_call: TRBD1
j_call: TRBJ1-2
cdr3_aa: CASSRGDRVAYGYTF
cdr3_nt: TGTGCCAGCAGCAGGGGGGACAGGGTGGCCTATGGCTACACCTTC

clone_size: many
v_call: TRBV30
d_call: -
j_call: TRBJ2-1
cdr3_aa: CAPRGGLGDNEQFF
cdr3_nt: TGTGCCCCCAGGGGTGGGTTAGGCGACAATGAGCAGTTCTTC

clone_size: many
v_call: TRBV13
d_call: -
j_call: TRBJ1-6
cdr3_aa: CASSLSGNNSPLHF
cdr3_nt: TGTGCCAGCAGCTTATCAGGGAATAATTCACCCCTCCACTTT

clone_size: many
v_call: TRBV7-9
d_call: -
j_call: TRBJ2-7
cdr3_aa: CASSDRNYEQYF
cdr3_nt: TGTGCCAGCAGCGACAGAAACTACGAGCAGTACTTC

clone_size: many
v_call: TRBV11-2
d_call: -
j_call: TRBJ2-7
cdr3_aa: CASSSSGGVLSEQYF
cdr3_nt: TGTGCCAGCAGCTCCTCGGGTGGGGTTTTGAGCGAGCAGTACTTC

clone_size: -
v_call: TRBV6-1
d_call: -
j_call: TRBJ1-1
cdr3_aa: CASSQGSEAFF
cdr3_nt: TGTGCCAGCAGTCAAGGGTCGGAAGCTTTCTTT

clone_size: many
v_call: TRBV11-3
d_call: TRBD1
j_call: TRBJ1-1
cdr3_aa: CASSLQGENTEAFF
cdr3_nt: TGTGCCAGCAGCTTACAGGGGGAGAACACTGAAGCTTTCTTT

clone_size: many
v_call: TRBV5-1
d_call: TRBD1
j_call: TRBJ2-3
cdr3_aa: CASSWGDRTGTDTQYF
cdr3_nt: TGCGCCAGCAGCTGGGGGGACAGGACGGGCACAGATACGCAGTATTTT

clone_size: few
v_call: TRBV29-1
d_call: TRBD2
j_call: TRBJ2-3
cdr3_aa: CSVVGGGRASADTQYF
cdr3_nt: TGCAGCGTTGTGGGGGGCGGGAGGGCCTCGGCAGATACGCAGTATTTT

clone_size: -
v_call: TRBV27
d_call: -
j_call: TRBJ1-6
cdr3_aa: CASSLWGVVRSSYNSPLHF
cdr3_nt: TGTGCCAGCAGTTTATGGGGGGTTGTCCGGAGCTCCTATAATTCACCCCTCCACTTT

clone_size: few
v_call: TRBV7-8
d_call: -
j_call: TRBJ1-3
cdr3_aa: CASSPSRGTGNTIYF
cdr3_nt: TGTGCCAGCAGCCCCAGTAGGGGAACTGGAAACACCATATATTTT

clone_size: few
v_call: TRBV9
d_call: -
j_call: TRBJ2-5
cdr3_aa: CASSPREGVETQYF
cdr3_nt: TGTGCCAGCAGCCCCCGGGAAGGAGTAGAGACCCAGTACTTC

clone_size: -
v_call: TRBV5-1
d_call: TRBD2
j_call: TRBJ2-3
cdr3_aa: CASSFWREGPGDTQYF
cdr3_nt: TGCGCCAGCAGCTTCTGGCGGGAGGGCCCCGGAGATACGCAGTATTTT

clone_size: many
v_call: TRBV15
d_call: -
j_call: TRBJ1-1
cdr3_aa: CATSRDLSSEAFF
cdr3_nt: TGTGCCACCAGCAGAGATCTCTCTTCTGAAGCTTTCTTT

clone_size: many
v_call: TRBV6-1
d_call: TRBD1
j_call: TRBJ2-7
cdr3_aa: CASSFQGQGLSYEQYF
cdr3_nt: TGTGCCAGCAGTTTTCAGGGACAGGGGCTTTCCTACGAGCAGTACTTC

clone_size: many
v_call: TRBV5-8
d_call: TRBD2
j_call: TRBJ2-7
cdr3_aa: CASRVVRLATYEQYF
cdr3_nt: TGTGCCAGCAGGGTGGTTAGACTAGCGACCTACGAGCAGTACTTC

clone_size: many
v_call: TRBV24-1
d_call: TRBD1
j_call: TRBJ2-5
cdr3_aa: CATSDPTPGQGIQETQYF
cdr3_nt: TGTGCCACCAGTGATCCGACCCCGGGACAGGGGATACAAGAGACCCAGTACTTC

clone_size: -
v_call: TRBV12-3/TRBV12-4
d_call: TRBD2
j_call: TRBJ2-3
cdr3_aa: CASKTGLAGIADTQYF
cdr3_nt: TGTGCCAGCAAGACGGGACTAGCGGGAATTGCGGATACGCAGTATTTT

clone_size: many
v_call: TRBV7-3
d_call: -
j_call: TRBJ2-1
cdr3_aa: CASSSLAQPYNEQFF
cdr3_nt: TGTGCCAGCAGCTCCCTAGCGCAACCCTACAATGAGCAGTTCTTC

clone_size: many
v_call: TRBV3-1
d_call: TRBD1
j_call: TRBJ2-1
cdr3_aa: CASGQGDVNEQFF
cdr3_nt: TGTGCCAGTGGACAGGGGGACGTCAATGAGCAGTTCTTC

clone_size: few
v_call: TRBV12-3/TRBV12-4
d_call: -
j_call: TRBJ1-3
cdr3_aa: CASSFLGGSGNTIYF
cdr3_nt: TGTGCCAGCAGTTTCCTGGGGGGCTCTGGAAACACCATATATTTT

clone_size: once
v_call: TRBV30
d_call: -
j_call: TRBJ2-3
cdr3_aa: CAWSAESISMTDTQYF
cdr3_nt: TGTGCCTGGAGTGCCGAATCAATTTCGATGACAGATACGCAGTATTTT

clone_size: -
v_call: TRBV11-2
d_call: TRBD2
j_call: TRBJ2-5
cdr3_aa: CASSPRGSGREETQYF
cdr3_nt: TGTGCCAGCAGCCCTAGGGGTAGCGGGAGGGAAGAGACCCAGTACTTC

clone_size: many
v_call: TRBV5-6
d_call: -
j_call: TRBJ1-5
cdr3_aa: CASSFNRMQPQHF
cdr3_nt: TGTGCCAGCAGCTTCAACCGTATGCAGCCCCAGCATTTT

clone_size: many
v_call: TRBV12-3/TRBV12-4
d_call: -
j_call: TRBJ1-3
cdr3_aa: CASSGWTAGDTIYF
cdr3_nt: TGTGCCAGCAGTGGCTGGACCGCTGGGGACACCATATATTTT

clone_size: few
v_call: TRBV27
d_call: -
j_call: TRBJ2-7
cdr3_aa: CASTAWGRNSYEQYF
cdr3_nt: TGTGCCAGCACTGCCTGGGGGCGGAACTCCTACGAGCAGTACTTC

clone_size: -
v_call: TRBV5-1
d_call: TRBD2
j_call: TRBJ2-3
cdr3_aa: CASSSPAGGVSTDTQYF
cdr3_nt: TGCGCCAGCAGCTCCCCAGCGGGAGGGGTAAGCACAGATACGCAGTATTTT

clone_size: few
v_call: TRBV6-2/TRBV6-3
d_call: TRBD1
j_call: TRBJ2-5
cdr3_aa: CATGTGRQETQYF
cdr3_nt: TGTGCCACGGGGACAGGGCGACAAGAGACCCAGTACTTC

clone_size: -
v_call: TRBV20-1
d_call: -
j_call: TRBJ1-2
cdr3_aa: CSARVRGFGYTF
cdr3_nt: TGCAGTGCTAGAGTAAGGGGGTTTGGCTACACCTTC

clone_size: many
v_call: TRBV28
d_call: TRBD1
j_call: TRBJ1-2
cdr3_aa: CASSSGTGVKGYTF
cdr3_nt: TGTGCCAGCAGCTCCGGGACAGGGGTGAAAGGCTACACCTTC

clone_size: many
v_call: TRBV7-9
d_call: TRBD2
j_call: TRBJ2-1
cdr3_aa: CASSPGASGTYNEQFF
cdr3_nt: TGTGCCAGCAGCCCCGGGGCTAGCGGGACCTACAATGAGCAGTTCTTC

clone_size: many
v_call: TRBV3-1
d_call: -
j_call: TRBJ2-5
cdr3_aa: CASRRFDGRRETQYF
cdr3_nt: TGTGCCAGCAGACGATTCGACGGACGGAGGGAGACCCAGTACTTC

clone_size: many
v_call: TRBV7-3
d_call: -
j_call: TRBJ1-1
cdr3_aa: CASSLTPETTEAFF
cdr3_nt: TGTGCCAGCAGCTTAACACCCGAAACCACTGAAGCTTTCTTT

clone_size: many
v_call: TRBV28
d_call: TRBD2
j_call: TRBJ2-7
cdr3_aa: CASIGSISGSIYEQYF
cdr3_nt: TGTGCCAGCATCGGGTCCATCAGCGGGAGTATCTACGAGCAGTACTTC

clone_size: many
v_call: TRBV7-2
d_call: -
j_call: TRBJ2-5
cdr3_aa: CASTDRAETQYF
cdr3_nt: TGTGCCAGCACCGACCGGGCGGAGACCCAGTACTTC

clone_size: -
v_call: TRBV18
d_call: TRBD2
j_call: TRBJ2-2
cdr3_aa: CASSPAPGLAENTGGLFF
cdr3_nt: TGTGCCAGCTCACCGGCGCCGGGACTAGCGGAGAACACCGGGGGGCTGTTTTTT

clone_size: many
v_call: TRBV28
d_call: TRBD2
j_call: TRBJ2-7
cdr3_aa: CASSGLAGGREQYF
cdr3_nt: TGTGCCAGCAGTGGACTAGCGGGAGGTCGGGAGCAGTACTTC

clone_size: few
v_call: TRBV7-9
d_call: -
j_call: TRBJ1-6
cdr3_aa: CASSPRDGRNSPLHF
cdr3_nt: TGTGCCAGCAGCCCCCGGGACGGGAGGAATTCACCCCTCCACTTT

clone_size: many
v_call: TRBV30
d_call: -
j_call: TRBJ1-1
cdr3_aa: CAWSTNPGGGASKAFF
cdr3_nt: TGTGCCTGGAGCACTAATCCGGGGGGGGGCGCAAGCAAAGCTTTCTTT

clone_size: many
v_call: TRBV11-2
d_call: -
j_call: TRBJ2-5
cdr3_aa: CASSLRKETQYF
cdr3_nt: TGTGCCAGCAGCTTAAGAAAGGAGACCCAGTACTTC

clone_size: many
v_call: TRBV11-2
d_call: TRBD1
j_call: TRBJ1-4
cdr3_aa: CASSLTGTGNGKLFF
cdr3_nt: TGTGCCAGCAGCTTAACCGGGACAGGGAACGGAAAACTGTTTTTT

clone_size: -
v_call: TRBV14
d_call: TRBD2
j_call: TRBJ2-1
cdr3_aa: CASSLYPGLAGSYNEQFF
cdr3_nt: TGTGCCAGCAGCCTCTACCCCGGACTAGCGGGCTCCTACAATGAGCAGTTCTTC